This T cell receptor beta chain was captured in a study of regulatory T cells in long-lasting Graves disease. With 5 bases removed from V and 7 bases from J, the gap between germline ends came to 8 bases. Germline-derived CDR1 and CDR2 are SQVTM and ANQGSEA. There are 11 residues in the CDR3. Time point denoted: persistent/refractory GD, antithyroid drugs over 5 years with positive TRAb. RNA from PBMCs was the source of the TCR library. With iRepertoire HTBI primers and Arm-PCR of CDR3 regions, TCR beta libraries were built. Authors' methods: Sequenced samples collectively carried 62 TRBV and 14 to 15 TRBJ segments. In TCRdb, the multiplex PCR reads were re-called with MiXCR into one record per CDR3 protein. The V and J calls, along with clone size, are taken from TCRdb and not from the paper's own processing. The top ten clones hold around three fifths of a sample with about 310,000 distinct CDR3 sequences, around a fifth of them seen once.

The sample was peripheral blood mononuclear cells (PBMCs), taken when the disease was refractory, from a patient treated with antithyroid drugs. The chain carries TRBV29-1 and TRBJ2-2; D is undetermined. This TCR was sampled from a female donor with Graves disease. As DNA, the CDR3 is TGCAGCGTTCAGCAAGGCGGGGAGCTGTTTTTT. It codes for CSVQQGGELFF.